This is a list of T cell receptor beta chains from one sample in a study of blood T cell repertoires in COVID-19. The data were produced by immunoSEQ multiplex PCR, yet TCRdb's version contains in-frame clones alone and is incomplete. The sample lists approximately 240,000 clones, nearly 85% occurring once. Sequencing was carried out using peripheral blood. All receptors derive from a woman aged 25-40 years with COVID-19, enrolled during active disease. Both conserved end residues are part of each CDR3. Fields, in order: V gene, J gene, clone size, D gene, CDR3 protein, CDR3 DNA. D genes are given only for firm matches. Some rows have no size entry. The others give once, few or many, or a class for an expanded clone.

TRBV19	TRBJ2-5	-	TRBD2	CASSIGGGSNQETQYF	TGTGCCAGTAGTATAGGTGGCGGGAGCAACCAAGAGACCCAGTACTTC
TRBV9	TRBJ2-1	-	-	CASSVDGSAYNEQFF	TGTGCCAGCAGCGTAGACGGGAGTGCCTACAATGAGCAGTTCTTC
TRBV7-3	TRBJ2-5	-	TRBD1	CASSLTARGRQETQYF	TGTGCCAGCAGCTTAACAGCCAGGGGGCGCCAAGAGACCCAGTACTTC
TRBV5-4	TRBJ2-5	few	-	CAGGLNQETQYF	TGTGCCGGGGGCCTAAATCAAGAGACCCAGTACTTC
TRBV2	TRBJ1-2	once	-	CASSVLGLYGYTF	TGTGCCAGCAGTGTTTTGGGCCTCTATGGCTACACCTTC
TRBV7-2	TRBJ2-2	-	-	CASSAADRYTGELFF	TGTGCCAGCAGCGCCGCAGACAGGTACACCGGGGAGCTGTTTTTT
TRBV27	TRBJ1-5	few	-	CASRKGSGNQPQHF	TGTGCCAGCAGGAAGGGGTCTGGCAATCAGCCCCAGCATTTT
TRBV10-3	TRBJ2-5	-	-	CAISEEEETQYF	TGTGCCATCAGTGAAGAGGAAGAGACCCAGTACTTC
TRBV15	TRBJ1-1	-	TRBD1	CATSRTGSGTEAFF	TGTGCCACCAGCCGGACAGGGTCGGGTACTGAAGCTTTCTTT
TRBV19	TRBJ1-3	-	-	CASSIGAFGNTIYF	TGTGCCAGTAGTATTGGGGCGTTCGGAAACACCATATATTTT
TRBV9	TRBJ2-5	-	TRBD1	CASSIGDRIQETQYF	TGTGCCAGCAGCATAGGGGACAGAATCCAAGAGACCCAGTACTTC
TRBV28	TRBJ1-1	-	TRBD1	CASRPRTGLMNTEAFF	TGTGCCAGCAGGCCCCGGACAGGACTCATGAACACTGAAGCTTTCTTT
TRBV5-1	TRBJ2-7	once	-	CASSLGGGATYEQYF	TGCGCCAGCAGCTTGGGCGGCGGAGCTACCTACGAGCAGTACTTC
TRBV3-1/TRBV3-2	TRBJ1-2	-	TRBD1	CASSHFDREGGYTF	TGTGCCAGCAGCCACTTCGACAGGGAAGGTGGCTACACCTTC